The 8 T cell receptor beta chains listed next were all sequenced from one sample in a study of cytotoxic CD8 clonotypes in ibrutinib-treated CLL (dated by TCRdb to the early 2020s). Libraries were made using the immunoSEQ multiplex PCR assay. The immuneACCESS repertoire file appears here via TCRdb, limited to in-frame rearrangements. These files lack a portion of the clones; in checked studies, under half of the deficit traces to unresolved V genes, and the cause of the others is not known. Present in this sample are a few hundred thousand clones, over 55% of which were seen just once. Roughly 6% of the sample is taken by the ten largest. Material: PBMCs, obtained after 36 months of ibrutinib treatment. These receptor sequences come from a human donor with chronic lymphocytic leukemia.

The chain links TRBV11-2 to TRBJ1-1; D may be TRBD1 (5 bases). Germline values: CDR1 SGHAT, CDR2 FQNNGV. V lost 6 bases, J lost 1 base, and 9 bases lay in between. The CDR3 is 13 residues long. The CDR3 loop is CASSYGGNTEAFF. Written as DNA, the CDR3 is TGTGCCAGCAGTTACGGGGGGAACACTGAAGCTTTCTTT. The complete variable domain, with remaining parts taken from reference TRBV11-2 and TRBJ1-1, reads EAGVAQSPRYKIIEKRQSVAFWCNPISGHATLYWYQQILGQGPKLLIQFQNNGVVDDSQLPKDRFSAERLKGVDSTLKIQPAKLEDSAVYLCASSYGGNTEAFFGQGTRLTVV.

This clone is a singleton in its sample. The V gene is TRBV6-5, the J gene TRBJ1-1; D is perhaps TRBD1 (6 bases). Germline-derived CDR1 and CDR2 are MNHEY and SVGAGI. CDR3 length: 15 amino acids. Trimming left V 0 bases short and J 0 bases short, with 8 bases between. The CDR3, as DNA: TGTGCCAGCAGTTACTCTGCAGGGGTGAACACTGAAGCTTTCTTT. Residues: CASSYSAGVNTEAFF.

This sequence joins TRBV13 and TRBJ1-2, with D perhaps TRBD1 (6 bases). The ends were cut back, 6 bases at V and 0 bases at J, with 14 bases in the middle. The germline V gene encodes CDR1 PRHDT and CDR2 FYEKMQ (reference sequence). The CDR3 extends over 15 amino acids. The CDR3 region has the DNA TGTGCCAGCAGATTATATGGGGACACTAACTATGGCTACACCTTC. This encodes CASRLYGDTNYGYTF. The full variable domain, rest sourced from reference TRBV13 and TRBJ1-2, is AAGVIQSPRHLIKEKRETATLKCYPIPRHDTVYWYQQGPGQDPQFLISFYEKMQSDKGSIPDRFSAQQFSDYHSELNMSSLELGDSALYFCASRLYGDTNYGYTFGSGTRLTVV.

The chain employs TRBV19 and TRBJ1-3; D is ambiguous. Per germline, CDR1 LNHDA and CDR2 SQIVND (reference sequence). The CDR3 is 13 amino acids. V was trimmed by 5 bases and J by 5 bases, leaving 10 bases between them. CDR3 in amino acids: CASSWLKRNTIYF. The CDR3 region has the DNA TGTGCCAGTAGTTGGCTTAAGCGAAACACCATATATTTT.

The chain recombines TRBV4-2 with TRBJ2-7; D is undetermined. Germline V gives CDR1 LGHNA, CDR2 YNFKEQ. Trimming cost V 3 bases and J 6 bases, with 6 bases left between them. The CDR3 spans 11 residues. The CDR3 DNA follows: TGTGCCAGCAGCCACCATACCGAGCAGTACTTC. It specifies CASSHHTEQYF.

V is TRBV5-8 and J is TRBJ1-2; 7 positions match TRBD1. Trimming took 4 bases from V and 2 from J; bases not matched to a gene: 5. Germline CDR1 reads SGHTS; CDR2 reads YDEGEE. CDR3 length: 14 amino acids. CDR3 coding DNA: TGTGCCAGCAGCCCCAGGGGGTTAAACTATGGCTACACCTTC. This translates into CASSPRGLNYGYTF.

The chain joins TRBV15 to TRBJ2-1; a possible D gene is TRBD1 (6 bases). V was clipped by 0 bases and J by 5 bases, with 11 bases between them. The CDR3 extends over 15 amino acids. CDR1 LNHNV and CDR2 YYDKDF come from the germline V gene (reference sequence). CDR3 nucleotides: TGTGCCACCAGCAGAGATGGGGCAGGGGACAATGAGCAGTTCTTC. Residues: CATSRDGAGDNEQFF. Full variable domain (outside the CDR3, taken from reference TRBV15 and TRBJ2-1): DAMVIQNPRYQVTQFGKPVTLSCSQTLNHNVMYWYQQKSSQAPKLLFHYYDKDFNNEADTPDNFQSRRPNTSFCFLDIRSPGLGDTAMYLCATSRDGAGDNEQFFGPGTRLTVL.

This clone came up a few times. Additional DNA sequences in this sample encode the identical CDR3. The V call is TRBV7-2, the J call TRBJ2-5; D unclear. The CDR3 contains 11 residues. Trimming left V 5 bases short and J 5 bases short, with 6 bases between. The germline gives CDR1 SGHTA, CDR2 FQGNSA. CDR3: CASSPRETQYF. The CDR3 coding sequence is TGTGCCAGCAGCCCCCGGGAGACCCAGTACTTC.